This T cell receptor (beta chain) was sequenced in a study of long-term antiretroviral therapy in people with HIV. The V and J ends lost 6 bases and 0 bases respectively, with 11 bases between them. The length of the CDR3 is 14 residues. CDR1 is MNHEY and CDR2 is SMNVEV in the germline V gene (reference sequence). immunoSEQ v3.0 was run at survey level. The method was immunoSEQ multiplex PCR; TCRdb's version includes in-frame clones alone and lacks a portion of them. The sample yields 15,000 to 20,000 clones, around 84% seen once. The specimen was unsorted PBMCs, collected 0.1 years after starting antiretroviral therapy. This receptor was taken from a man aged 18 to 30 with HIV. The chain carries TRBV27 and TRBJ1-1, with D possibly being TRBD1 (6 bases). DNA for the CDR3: TGTGCCAGCAGCAGGGGCATACTGAACACTGAAGCTTTCTTT. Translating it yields CASSRGILNTEAFF.